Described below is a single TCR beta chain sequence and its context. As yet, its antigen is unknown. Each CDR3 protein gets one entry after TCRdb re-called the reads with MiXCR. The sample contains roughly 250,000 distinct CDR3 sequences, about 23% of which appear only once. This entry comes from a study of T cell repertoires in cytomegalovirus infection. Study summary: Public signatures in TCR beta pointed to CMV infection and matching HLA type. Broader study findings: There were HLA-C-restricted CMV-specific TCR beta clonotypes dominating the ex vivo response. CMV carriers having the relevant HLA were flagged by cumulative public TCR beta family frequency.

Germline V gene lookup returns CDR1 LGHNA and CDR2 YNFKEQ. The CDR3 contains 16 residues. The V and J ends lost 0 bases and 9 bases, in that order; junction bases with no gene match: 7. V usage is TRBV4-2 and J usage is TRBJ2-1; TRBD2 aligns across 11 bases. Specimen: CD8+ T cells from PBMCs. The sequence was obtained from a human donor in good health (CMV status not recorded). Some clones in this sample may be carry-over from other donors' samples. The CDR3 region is CASSQEVSGGAGEQFF. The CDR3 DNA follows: TGTGCCAGCAGCCAAGAGGTTAGCGGGGGGGCCGGTGAGCAGTTCTTC.